This TCR beta chain was recorded in a study of shared clonotypes between healthy human individuals. Study-level results: Larger estimated richness was generally recorded for naive subsets relative to memory subsets. Around 5.4% of naive CD4 clonotypes were common to a handful of donors.

Per germline, CDR1 WSHSY and CDR2 SAAADI. With 1 base removed from V and 2 bases from J, the gap between germline ends came to 9 bases. The CDR3 contains 15 residues. Cells designated naive CD8 were CD45RO-negative and were positively selected for CCR7, with terminally differentiated effector memory CD45RA+ cells excluded. The table came from immunoSEQ multiplex PCR; TCRdb's copy has only in-frame clones and leaves some out. The sample holds approximately 1.9 million clones, about 94% seen once. For this clone: Its specificity is not known.

This chain links TRBV10-2 with TRBJ2-1; no definite D call. The sample was naive CD8+ T cells from PBMCs. The TCR was taken from a man younger than 30 in good health. Some clones in this sample may be carry-over from other donors' samples. The CDR3 coding sequence is TGCGCCAGCAGTGAGTTGGCGGACCCCTACAATGAGCAGTTCTTC. It codes for CASSELADPYNEQFF.